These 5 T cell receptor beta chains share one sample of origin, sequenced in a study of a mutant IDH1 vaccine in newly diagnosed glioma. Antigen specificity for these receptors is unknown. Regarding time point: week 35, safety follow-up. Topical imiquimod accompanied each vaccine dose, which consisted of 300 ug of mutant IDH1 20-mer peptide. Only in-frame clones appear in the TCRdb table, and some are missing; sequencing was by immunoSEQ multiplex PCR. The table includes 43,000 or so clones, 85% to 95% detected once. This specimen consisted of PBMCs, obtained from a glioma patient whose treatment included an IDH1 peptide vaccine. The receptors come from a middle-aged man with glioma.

The CDR3 DNA follows: TGTGCCAGTAGTATACGCAGGCGGGGGGCGCTGGATGAGCAGTTCTTC. Translating it yields CASSIRRRGALDEQFF. This chain links TRBV19 with TRBJ2-1, with 8 bases fitting TRBD2. Trimming removed 2 bases from V and 8 bases from J; junction bases left unmatched: 11. This CDR3 contains 16 residues. Per the germline V gene, CDR1 is LNHDA and CDR2 is SQIVND (reference sequence).

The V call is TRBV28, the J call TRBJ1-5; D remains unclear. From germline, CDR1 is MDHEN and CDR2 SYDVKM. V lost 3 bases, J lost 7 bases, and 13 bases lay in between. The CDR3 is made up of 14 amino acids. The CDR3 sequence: CASSFLRSVQPQHF. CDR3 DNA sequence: TGTGCCAGCAGTTTCCTAAGGTCCGTCCAGCCCCAGCATTTT.

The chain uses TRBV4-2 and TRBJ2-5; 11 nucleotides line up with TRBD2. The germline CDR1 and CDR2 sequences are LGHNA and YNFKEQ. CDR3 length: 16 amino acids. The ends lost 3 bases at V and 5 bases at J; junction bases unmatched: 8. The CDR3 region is CASSHGIAGGSETQYF. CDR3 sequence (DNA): TGTGCCAGCAGCCATGGAATAGCGGGGGGGAGTGAGACCCAGTACTTC.

CDR3 DNA: TGTGCCAGCAGCCCTGAACTACTACTAGCGGGGGGGAACACCGGGGAGCTGTTTTTT. Amino acid sequence: CASSPELLLAGGNTGELFF. The chain couples TRBV7-9 to TRBJ2-2, with 12 bases identical to TRBD2. The V gene's germline CDR1 is SEHNR and CDR2 FQNEAQ (reference sequence). Trimming cost V 5 bases and J 1 base; bases outside gene matches: 11. This CDR3 is 19 amino acids long. Using reference TRBV7-9 and TRBJ2-2 for the parts outside the CDR3, the full variable domain is DTGVSQNPRHKITKRGQNVTFRCDPISEHNRLYWYRQTLGQGPEFLTYFQNEAQLEKSRLLSDRFSAERPKGSFSTLEIQRTEQGDSAMYLCASSPELLLAGGNTGELFFGEGSRLTVL.

The CDR3, as DNA: TGCGCCAGCAGCCAAGATCTAACAGGGACTACGACCTACGAGCAGTACTTC. Amino acids: CASSQDLTGTTTYEQYF. The rearrangement links TRBV4-3 to TRBJ2-7; possible D gene TRBD2, 7 bases. The germline V and J ends were trimmed by 0 bases and 2 bases, with 17 bases remaining between them. The CDR3 sequence is 17 residues long. The germline V gene has CDR1 LGHNA and CDR2 YSLEER.